Given below is one TCR beta chain in context. Only a few counts were recorded for this clone. Its antigen specificity is not known. The input lacks base qualities; no much larger clone sits a single base away. The CDR3 has 15 amino acids, counting the end cysteine and phenylalanine. Just CDR3 DNA is preserved here, 45 bases in frame from base 1. V trim: 5 bases; J trim: 9 bases; unmatched bases: 16. In the germline V gene, CDR1 corresponds to MGHDK and CDR2 to SYGVNS. The sample's time point label is to be understood as: cycle 2 day 1 (C2D1) of nivolumab. Every trial patient had relapsed after autologous stem cell transplantation, and cohorts A, B and C differed in prior brentuximab vedotin exposure. The trial cohort comprised 56 patients with relapsed/refractory classical Hodgkin lymphoma whose best overall responses were complete response, partial response or progressive disease. Single-agent nivolumab was administered to trial patients in the multi-cohort phase II CheckMate 205 trial. An independent review committee assessed best overall response using the 2007 International Working Group response criteria. Trial PBMCs were obtained immediately prior to nivolumab initiation (C1D1) and on therapy at cycle 2 day 1 and cycle 4 day 1. After peripheral blood was drawn into 8 mL Vacutainer Cell Preparation Tubes, PBMCs were isolated by centrifugation and then cryopreserved.

The data were taken from a study of PD-1 blockade in classical Hodgkin lymphoma (dated by TCRdb to about 2020). About the study as a whole: Nivolumab dosing was 3 mg/kg intravenously every 2 weeks, continuing until either disease progression or unacceptable toxicity. A peripheral blood immune signature of response to PD-1 blockade in classical Hodgkin lymphoma was defined using TCR beta sequencing and CyTOF. Beyond this particular receptor, the publication reports: The study was restricted to a single clinical trial cohort, and the causes of repertoire differences, possibly disease activity or prior therapy, were left undefined. By C4D1, a significant rise was seen in CD4+ TCR diversity but not in CD8+ TCR diversity (p=0.0027 vs p=0.16), and the rise was most apparent among complete responders (p=0.02). Baseline diversity similar to that of newly diagnosed patients was observed in trial patients achieving complete response, whereas significantly lower diversity was observed in partial responders and progressors. Diversity was lower in patients who began nivolumab less than 1 year after ASCT, so these patients were left out of later analyses to avoid confounding by immune reconstitution. Newly diagnosed patients were reported to have lower baseline TCR diversity than healthy donors, and relapsed/refractory patients were reported to have lower baseline TCR diversity still.

Genomic DNA was extracted with the Qiagen DNeasy kit from unsorted PBMCs and from negatively selected CD4+ and CD8+ fractions. Amplification of TCR beta CDR3 regions was done by immunoSEQ multiplex PCR with primers that anneal to V and J segments. A synthetic immune receptor repertoire was used to minimize amplification bias, and any residual bias was removed computationally once sequencing was done. The study's processing was this. Repertoire diversity was quantified as the Shannon entropy index using custom Python scripts. Unsorted, CD4+ and CD8+ repertoires were examined separately, except in combined analyses, for which CD4+ and CD8+ sequences were merged in silico. Clonal expansion was defined as a frequency increase of at least 2-fold after treatment compared with C1D1, and clones undetected at baseline were assigned a pseudocount of 0.5. Clones with 0 or 1 copy at C1D1 were defined as singleton clones, while clones with 2 or more copies were defined as non-singleton clones. Clones expanded in unsorted samples were annotated as CD4+, CD8+ or unknown by matching protein sequences in sorted samples from the same patient. Wilcoxon tests on paired samples were used to test changes in diversity from C1D1 to C4D1. TCRdb retrieved this table from immuneACCESS and kept in-frame rearrangements only. Not all clones are present; in checked studies, unresolved V genes account for under half, and no reason is known for the remainder. V, J and clone size derive from that table, while D and trimming were established from the DNA sequence. The table for this sample lists under 80,000 clones; roughly two thirds of them were counted only once. The top ten constitute approximately 9.9% of the sample.

The clonotype originates from a human donor with classical Hodgkin lymphoma. Material: peripheral blood mononuclear cells (PBMCs), obtained before the second cycle of nivolumab. The sequence links TRBV25-1 to TRBJ2-7; a stretch of 7 junction bases matches TRBD1. For the CDR3, the sequence is CASSPSPGTAQGQYF. The nucleotide sequence is TGTGCCAGCAGTCCCTCTCCTGGGACAGCACAAGGGCAGTACTTC.